This T cell receptor (beta chain) appears in the sequencing data of a study of identical twins. Broader study findings: Modelling approaches yielded underestimates of out-of-frame TCR alpha sharing between monozygotic twins. Twin pairs' shared out-of-frame alpha sequences were enriched in low generation probability.

This clonotype has just a few counts. What it binds is unknown. CDR3 length: 17 amino acids. Trimming shortened V by 0 bases and J by 0 bases, and 16 bases separated the two germline ends. Germline CDR1 SGHRS, CDR2 YFSETQ. A universal primer site was created by template switching, with the cDNA bearing unique molecular identifiers. TCRdb re-derived calls from the 5' RACE reads in MiXCR, one entry per CDR3 protein. This table holds fewer than 500,000 distinct CDR3 sequences, 13% to 15% found once. Another study also made use of these data, one on yellow fever vaccine responses in identical twins.

This TCR came from a woman younger than 30 in good health. The chain couples TRBV5-1 to TRBJ2-7, with unresolved D. The sequencing sample was made of CD4+ T cells sorted from blood. The CDR3 nucleotides read TGCGCCAGCAGCTTGGCCTTCGGACGGGCCCACTCCTACGAGCAGTACTTC. This translates into CASSLAFGRAHSYEQYF.